Sequencing of this T cell receptor (beta chain) was carried out in a study of control samples from healthy donors and cancer patients. This table comes from immunoSEQ multiplex PCR, and its TCRdb copy is limited to in-frame clones, with some not included. This sample yields more than 95,000 clones, of which roughly 89% are seen a single time; 15% to 20% belongs to the top ten. This CDR3 has 16 amino acids. Germline-derived CDR1 and CDR2 are MNHNS and SASEGT. V lost 4 bases and J lost 5; bases outside the gene matches: 13. The sample was PBMCs. This clonotype originated in a man aged 55 to 70 with lung cancer. The chain links TRBV6-1 to TRBJ2-5, with 7 bases identical to TRBD1. CDR3 coding DNA: TGTGCCAGCAGTGTTGCTGGGAACAGGGGATGGGAGACCCAGTACTTC. Protein product: CASSVAGNRGWETQYF.